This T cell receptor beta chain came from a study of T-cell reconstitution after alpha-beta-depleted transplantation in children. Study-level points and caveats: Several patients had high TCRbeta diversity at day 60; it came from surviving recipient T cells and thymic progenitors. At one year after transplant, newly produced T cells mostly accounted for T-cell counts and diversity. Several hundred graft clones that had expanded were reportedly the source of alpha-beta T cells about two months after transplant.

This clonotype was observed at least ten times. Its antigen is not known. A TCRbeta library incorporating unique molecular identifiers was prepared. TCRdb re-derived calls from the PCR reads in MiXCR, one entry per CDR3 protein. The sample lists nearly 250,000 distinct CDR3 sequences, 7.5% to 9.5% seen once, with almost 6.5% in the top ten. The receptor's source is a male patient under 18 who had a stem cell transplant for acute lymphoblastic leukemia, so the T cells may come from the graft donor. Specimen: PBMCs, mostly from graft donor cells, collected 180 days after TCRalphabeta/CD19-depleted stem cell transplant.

The CDR3 DNA reads TGTGCCAGCAGTTACCAGGGGGGGCCGCGCAATCAGCCCCAGCATTTT. Protein sequence: CASSYQGGPRNQPQHF. The chain recombines TRBV6-2 or TRBV6-3 with TRBJ1-5, with 7 bases aligning to TRBD1. The CDR3 length is 16 residues. Losses at the gene ends were 2 bases for V and 2 bases for J; bases not matched to a gene: 6. Germline CDR1 is MNHEY and CDR2 is SVGEGT.